This T cell receptor (beta chain) stems from a study of cytomegalovirus exposure and HLA in healthy donors. Whole-study findings and limits: The records held CMV serostatus as the only immune exposure information. Earlier analysis yielded a pattern in which most TCR beta V segments were productive about 90% or about 30% of the time. Researchers catalogued about 160 TCR beta chains as cytomegalovirus-associated.

A multiplex PCR was run with 60 Vbeta primers and 13 Jbeta primers. The protocol was immunoSEQ multiplex PCR, while the TCRdb copy is restricted to in-frame clones and leaves out a portion. The sample has about 120,000 clones; approximately 82% are singletons. Notes on this clone: Its antigen is undetermined.

This CDR3 spans 17 amino acids. Germline V gene data show CDR1 as SGHNT and CDR2 as YENEEA. V was trimmed by 2 bases and J by 8 bases, leaving 21 bases between them. This TCR derives from a man aged 25 to 40 in good health and CMV-seropositive. The chain uses TRBV11-3 and TRBJ2-2, with a possible D match to TRBD1 (5 bases). Sequenced sample: PBMCs. The CDR3, as DNA: TGTGCCAGCAGCTTAATCTTCGGTCAGGGCGCCGGTGGGGAGCTGTTTTTT. Translation: CASSLIFGQGAGGELFF.